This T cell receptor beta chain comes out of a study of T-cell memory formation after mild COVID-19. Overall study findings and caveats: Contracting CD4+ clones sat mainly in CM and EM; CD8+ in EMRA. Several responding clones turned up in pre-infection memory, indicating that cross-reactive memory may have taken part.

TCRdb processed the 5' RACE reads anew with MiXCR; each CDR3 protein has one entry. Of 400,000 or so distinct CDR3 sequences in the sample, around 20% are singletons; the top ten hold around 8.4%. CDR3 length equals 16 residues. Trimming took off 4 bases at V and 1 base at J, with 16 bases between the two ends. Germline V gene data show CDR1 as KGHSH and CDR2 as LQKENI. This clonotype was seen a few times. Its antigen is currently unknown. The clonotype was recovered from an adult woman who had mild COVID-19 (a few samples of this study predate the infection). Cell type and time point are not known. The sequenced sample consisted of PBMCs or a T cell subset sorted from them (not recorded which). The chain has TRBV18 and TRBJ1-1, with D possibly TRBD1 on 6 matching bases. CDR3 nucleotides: TGTGCCAGCTCACAACAGGGAAGGGCCGAGAACACTGAAGCTTTCTTT. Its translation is CASSQQGRAENTEAFF.